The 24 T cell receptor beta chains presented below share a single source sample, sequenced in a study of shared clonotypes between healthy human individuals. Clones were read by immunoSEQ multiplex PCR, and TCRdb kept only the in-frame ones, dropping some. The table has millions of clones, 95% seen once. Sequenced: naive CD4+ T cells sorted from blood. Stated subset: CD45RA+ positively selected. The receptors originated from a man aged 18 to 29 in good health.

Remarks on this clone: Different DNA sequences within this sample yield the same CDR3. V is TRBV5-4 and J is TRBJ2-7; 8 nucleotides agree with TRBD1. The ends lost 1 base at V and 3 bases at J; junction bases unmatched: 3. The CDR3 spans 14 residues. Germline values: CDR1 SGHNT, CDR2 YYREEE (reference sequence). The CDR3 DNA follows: TGTGCCAGCAGCTTGCTTGGACAGGGCTACGAGCAGTACTTC. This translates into CASSLLGQGYEQYF.

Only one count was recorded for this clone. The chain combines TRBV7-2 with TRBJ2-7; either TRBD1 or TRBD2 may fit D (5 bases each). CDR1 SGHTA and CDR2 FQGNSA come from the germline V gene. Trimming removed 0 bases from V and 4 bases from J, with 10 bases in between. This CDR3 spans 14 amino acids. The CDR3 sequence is CASSLARGAYEQYF. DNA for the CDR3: TGTGCCAGCAGCTTAGCGAGGGGAGCTTACGAGCAGTACTTC.

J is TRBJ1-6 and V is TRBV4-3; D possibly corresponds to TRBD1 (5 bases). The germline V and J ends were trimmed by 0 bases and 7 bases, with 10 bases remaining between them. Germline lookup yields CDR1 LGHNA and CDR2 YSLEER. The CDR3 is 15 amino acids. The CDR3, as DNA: TGCGCCAGCAGCCAAGATCAGGGCCTAAATTCACCCCTCCACTTT. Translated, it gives CASSQDQGLNSPLHF.

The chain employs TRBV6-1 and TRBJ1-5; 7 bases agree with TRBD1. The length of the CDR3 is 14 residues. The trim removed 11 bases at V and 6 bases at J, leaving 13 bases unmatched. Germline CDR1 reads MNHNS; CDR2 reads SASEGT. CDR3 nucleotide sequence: TGTGCCGGAGGGGGCGGCTCGTGGACTCAGCCCCAGCATTTT. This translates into CAGGGGSWTQPQHF.

CDR3 amino acids: CASRPLDRGLPGANVLTF. The CDR3 bases are TGTGCCAGCCGTCCGTTGGACAGGGGGCTGCCTGGGGCCAACGTCCTGACTTTC. This chain connects TRBV11-2 to TRBJ2-6; 11 bases fit TRBD1. The CDR3 sequence is 18 residues long. The V and J ends lost 8 bases and 2 bases, in that order; junction bases with no gene match: 11. Germline V gene lookup returns CDR1 SGHAT and CDR2 FQNNGV.

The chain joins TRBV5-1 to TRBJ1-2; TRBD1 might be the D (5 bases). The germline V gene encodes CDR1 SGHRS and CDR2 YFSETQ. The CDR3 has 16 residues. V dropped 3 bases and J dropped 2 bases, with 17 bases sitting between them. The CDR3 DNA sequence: TGCGCCAGCAGCTCGGATTTGGGGCGGGGCAACTATGGCTACACCTTC. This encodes CASSSDLGRGNYGYTF.

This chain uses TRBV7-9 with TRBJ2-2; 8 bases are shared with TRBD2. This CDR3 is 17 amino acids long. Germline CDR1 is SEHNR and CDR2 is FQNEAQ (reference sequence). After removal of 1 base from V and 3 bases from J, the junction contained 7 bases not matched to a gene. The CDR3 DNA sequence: TGTGCCAGCAGCTTAGGGGCTAGCGGGCCGTACACCGGGGAGCTGTTTTTT. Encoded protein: CASSLGASGPYTGELFF.

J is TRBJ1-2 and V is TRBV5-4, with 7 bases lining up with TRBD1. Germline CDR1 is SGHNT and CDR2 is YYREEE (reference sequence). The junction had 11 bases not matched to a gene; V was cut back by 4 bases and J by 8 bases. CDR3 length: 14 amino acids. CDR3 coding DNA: TGTGCCAGCAGCCCGGACAGGACCTCTGGGGGCTACACCTTC. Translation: CASSPDRTSGGYTF.

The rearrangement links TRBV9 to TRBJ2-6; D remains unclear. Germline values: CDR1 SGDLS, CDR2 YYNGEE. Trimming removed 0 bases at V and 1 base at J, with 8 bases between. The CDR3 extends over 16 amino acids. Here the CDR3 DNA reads TGTGCCAGCAGCGTAGCTACGCGGTCTGGGGCCAACGTCCTGACTTTC. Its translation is CASSVATRSGANVLTF.

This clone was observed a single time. CDR3 in DNA: TGTGCCAGCACTAGAGTCCCCTACGAGCAGTACTTC. Translating it yields CASTRVPYEQYF. The rearrangement uses TRBV6-1 and TRBJ2-7; D is ambiguous. Trimming shortened V by 7 bases and J by 2 bases, and 9 bases separated the two germline ends. This CDR3 comprises 12 residues. The germline V gene encodes CDR1 MNHNS and CDR2 SASEGT.

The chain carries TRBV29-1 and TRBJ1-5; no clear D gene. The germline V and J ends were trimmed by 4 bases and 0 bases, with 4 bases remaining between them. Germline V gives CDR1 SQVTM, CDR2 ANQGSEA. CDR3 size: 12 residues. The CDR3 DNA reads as TGCAGCGTTGCTTCTAGCAATCAGCCCCAGCATTTT. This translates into CSVASSNQPQHF.

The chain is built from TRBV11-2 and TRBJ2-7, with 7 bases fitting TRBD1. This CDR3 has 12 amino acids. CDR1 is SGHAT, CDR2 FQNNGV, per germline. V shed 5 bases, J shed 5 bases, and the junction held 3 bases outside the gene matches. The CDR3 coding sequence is TGTGCCAGCAGCCTTGACAGGGACGAGCAGTACTTC. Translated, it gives CASSLDRDEQYF.

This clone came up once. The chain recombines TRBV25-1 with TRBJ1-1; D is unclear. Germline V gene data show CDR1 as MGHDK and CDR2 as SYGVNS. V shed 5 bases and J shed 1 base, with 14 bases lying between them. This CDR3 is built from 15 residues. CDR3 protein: CASSWAGGRNTEAFF. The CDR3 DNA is TGTGCCAGCAGTTGGGCAGGCGGGAGGAACACTGAAGCTTTCTTT.

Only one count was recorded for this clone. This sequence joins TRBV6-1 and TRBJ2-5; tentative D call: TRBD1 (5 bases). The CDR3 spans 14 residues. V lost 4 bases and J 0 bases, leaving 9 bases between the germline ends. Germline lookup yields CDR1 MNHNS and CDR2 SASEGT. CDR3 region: CASSATGYQETQYF. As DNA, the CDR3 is TGTGCCAGCAGTGCCACAGGATACCAAGAGACCCAGTACTTC.

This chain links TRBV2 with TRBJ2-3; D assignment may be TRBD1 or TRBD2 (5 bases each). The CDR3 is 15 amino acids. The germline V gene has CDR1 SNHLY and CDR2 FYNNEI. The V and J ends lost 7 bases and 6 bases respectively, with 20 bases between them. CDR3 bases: TGTGCCAGCACCGAGGGCAGCTACGAGGGGGATACGCAGTATTTT. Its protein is CASTEGSYEGDTQYF.

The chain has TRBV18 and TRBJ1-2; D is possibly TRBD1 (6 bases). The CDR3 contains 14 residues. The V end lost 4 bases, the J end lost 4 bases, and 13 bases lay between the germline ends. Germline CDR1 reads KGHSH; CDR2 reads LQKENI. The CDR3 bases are TGTGCCAGCTCACTATCGGACAGAAGCTATGGCTACACCTTC. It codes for CASSLSDRSYGYTF.

CDR3 in DNA: TGTGCCAGCAGTGAAGCGCTTCAGAGGGACGAGCAGTACTTC. Translated, it gives CASSEALQRDEQYF. V is TRBV6-1 and J is TRBJ2-7, with a weak D call TRBD2 (5 bases). Trimming cost V 0 bases and J 5 bases, with 11 bases left between them. The CDR3 loop spans 14 amino acids. The germline CDR1 and CDR2 sequences are MNHNS and SASEGT.

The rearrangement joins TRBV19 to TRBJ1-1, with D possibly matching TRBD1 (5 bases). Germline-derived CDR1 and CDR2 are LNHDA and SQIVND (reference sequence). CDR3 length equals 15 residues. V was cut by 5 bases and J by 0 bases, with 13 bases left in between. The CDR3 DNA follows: TGTGCCAGTAGTCCACAGGTCCTAATGAACACTGAAGCTTTCTTT. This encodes CASSPQVLMNTEAFF.

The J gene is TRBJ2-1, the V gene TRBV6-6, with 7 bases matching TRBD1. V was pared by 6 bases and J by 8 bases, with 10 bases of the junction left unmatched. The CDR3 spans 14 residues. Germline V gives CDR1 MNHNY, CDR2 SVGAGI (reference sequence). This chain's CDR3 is CASRSTGVRDEQFF. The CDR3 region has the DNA TGTGCCAGCAGGTCTACAGGGGTCCGCGATGAGCAGTTCTTC.

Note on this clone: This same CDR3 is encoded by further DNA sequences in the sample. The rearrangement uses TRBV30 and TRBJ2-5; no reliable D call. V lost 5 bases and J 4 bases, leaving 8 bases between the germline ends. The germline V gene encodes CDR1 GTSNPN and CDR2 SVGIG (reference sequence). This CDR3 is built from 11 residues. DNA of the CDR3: TGTGCCTGGGGGGTCGGAGAGACCCAGTACTTC. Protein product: CAWGVGETQYF.

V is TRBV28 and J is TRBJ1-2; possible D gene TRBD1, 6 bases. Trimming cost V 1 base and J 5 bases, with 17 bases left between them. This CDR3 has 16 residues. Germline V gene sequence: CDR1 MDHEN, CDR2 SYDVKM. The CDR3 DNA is TGTGCCAGCAGTTTATCTTCCACAGGGAGAGGGTATGGCTACACCTTC. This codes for CASSLSSTGRGYGYTF.

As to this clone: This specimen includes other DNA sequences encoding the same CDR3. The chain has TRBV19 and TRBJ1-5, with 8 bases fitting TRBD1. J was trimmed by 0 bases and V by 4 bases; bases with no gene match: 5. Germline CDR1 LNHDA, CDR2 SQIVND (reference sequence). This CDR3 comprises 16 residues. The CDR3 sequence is CASSTTGGFSNQPQHF. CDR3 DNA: TGTGCCAGTAGTACCACAGGGGGGTTTAGCAATCAGCCCCAGCATTTT.

In nucleotides, the CDR3 is TGCGCCAGCAGTGAGTACGACAGTCTTGGTGAAAAACTGTTTTTT. Translation: CASSEYDSLGEKLFF. The chain has TRBV10-2 and TRBJ1-4; TRBD1 is a possible D gene (5 bases). Germline V gene sequence: CDR1 WSHSY, CDR2 SAAADI. CDR3 length: 15 residues. With 1 base removed from V and 7 bases from J, the gap between germline ends came to 13 bases.

CDR3 loop: CASSTGLADYTDTQYF. The CDR3 DNA reads as TGTGCCAGCAGCACTGGACTAGCGGACTACACAGATACGCAGTATTTT. The chain is built from TRBV9 and TRBJ2-3, with TRBD2 matching 10 bases. The CDR3 has 16 residues. V shed 4 bases, J shed 2 bases, and the junction held 7 bases outside the gene matches. CDR1 is SGDLS, CDR2 YYNGEE, per germline.